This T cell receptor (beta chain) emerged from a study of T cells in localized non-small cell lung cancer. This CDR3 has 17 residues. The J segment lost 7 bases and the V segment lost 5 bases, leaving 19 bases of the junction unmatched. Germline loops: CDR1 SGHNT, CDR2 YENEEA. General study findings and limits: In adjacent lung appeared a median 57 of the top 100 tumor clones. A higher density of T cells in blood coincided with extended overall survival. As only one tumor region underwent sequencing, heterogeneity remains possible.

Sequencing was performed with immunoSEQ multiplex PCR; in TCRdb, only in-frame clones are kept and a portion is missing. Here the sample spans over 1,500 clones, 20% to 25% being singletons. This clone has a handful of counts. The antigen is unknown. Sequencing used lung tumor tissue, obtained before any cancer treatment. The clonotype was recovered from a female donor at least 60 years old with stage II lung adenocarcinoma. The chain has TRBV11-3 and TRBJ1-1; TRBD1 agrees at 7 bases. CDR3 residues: CASSPRRGQRFNGEAFF. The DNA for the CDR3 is TGTGCCAGCAGCCCGAGGAGGGGGCAGCGGTTTAACGGTGAAGCTTTCTTT.